These 32 T cell receptor beta chains were all obtained from the same sample, sequenced in a study of beta chain features in type 1 diabetes. What was sequenced were expressed TCRB transcripts, since all of the isolated RNA had been reverse transcribed. Profiled with immunoSEQ multiplex PCR; TCRdb holds only in-frame clones, not every one. Among roughly 230,000 clones listed, over 9.5% were seen once. The sequenced sample was naive CD4+ T cells from blood. These receptors came from a woman aged 18-35 years in good health.

This chain uses TRBV19 with TRBJ1-4; TRBD1 matches at 9 bases. J lost 0 bases, V lost 5 bases, and 1 base had no gene match. Germline V gene lookup returns CDR1 LNHDA and CDR2 SQIVND (reference sequence). The CDR3 consists of 15 residues. The CDR3 here is CASSRTGATNEKLFF. Written as DNA, the CDR3 is TGTGCCAGTAGTCGGACAGGGGCAACTAATGAAAAACTGTTTTTT.

The chain links TRBV28 to TRBJ1-5; TRBD1 matches 7 bases. Germline values: CDR1 MDHEN, CDR2 SYDVKM. The CDR3 has 16 residues. V lost 7 bases to trimming and J lost 6 bases; unmatched junction nucleotides: 15. The CDR3 region is CASTPTLGRGIQPQHF. The DNA for the CDR3 is TGTGCCAGCACCCCTACCCTGGGCAGGGGGATTCAGCCCCAGCATTTT.

This clone came up a few times. The CDR3 DNA is TGCGCCAGCAGCGGAACGACAGGGGTGAATGAAAAACTGTTTTTT. Its protein product is CASSGTTGVNEKLFF. V is TRBV5-1 and J is TRBJ1-4; 8 bases fit TRBD1. Looked up from germline, CDR1 is SGHRS and CDR2 is YFSETQ. The CDR3 has 15 residues. Trimming removed 4 bases from V and 5 bases from J; junction bases left unmatched: 7.

This clone was picked up a small number of times. The chain employs TRBV30 and TRBJ1-6, with 7 nucleotides matching TRBD1. CDR3 size: 16 residues. CDR1 is GTSNPN and CDR2 is SVGIG in the germline V gene (reference sequence). The V gene end was trimmed by 4 bases and the J gene end by 0 bases; junction bases not matched to a gene: 6. CDR3 region: CAWNRQGNSYNSPLHF. The CDR3, as DNA: TGTGCCTGGAATCGACAGGGAAACTCCTATAATTCACCCCTCCACTTT.

This chain uses TRBV30 with TRBJ2-1, with a tentative D call TRBD2 (6 bases). The CDR3 sequence is 17 residues long. Trimming pared 1 base from V and 3 bases from J, leaving 19 bases between. Germline CDR1 GTSNPN, CDR2 SVGIG (reference sequence). The CDR3 reads CAWSATGTSPNYNEQFF. DNA of the CDR3: TGTGCCTGGAGTGCGACCGGGACTTCGCCAAACTACAATGAGCAGTTCTTC. Complete variable domain (other parts from reference TRBV30 and TRBJ2-1): SQTIHQWPATLVQPVGSPLSLECTVEGTSNPNLYWYRQAAGRGLQLLFYSVGIGQISSEVPQNLSASRPQDRQFILSSKKLLLSDSGFYLCAWSATGTSPNYNEQFFGPGTRLTVL.

In this sample, this clone turned up a few times. The chain is built from TRBV6-5 and TRBJ2-1; 7 bases map to TRBD2. The CDR3 is 11 amino acids. The junction had 4 bases not matched to a gene; V was cut back by 8 bases and J by 9 bases. CDR1 and CDR2 (germline): MNHEY, SVGAGI. The CDR3, as DNA: TGTGCCAGCGCAGCGGGAAGTGAGCAGTTCTTC. Amino acid sequence: CASAAGSEQFF.

The chain carries TRBV7-9 and TRBJ1-4; no definite D call. The V gene lost 3 bases and the J gene lost 7 bases, with 9 bases spanning the gap. The CDR3 sequence is 13 residues long. Germline CDR1 is SEHNR and CDR2 is FQNEAQ (reference sequence). The CDR3, as DNA: TGTGCCAGCAGCTTCGCCTCGGGTGAAAAACTGTTTTTT. Amino acids: CASSFASGEKLFF.

This clone was seen only a few times. V gene TRBV10-2 combines with J gene TRBJ1-2; TRBD1 agrees at 12 bases. V trimming: 0 bases; J trimming: 7 bases; junction bases outside the gene matches: 6. The germline CDR1 and CDR2 sequences are WSHSY and SAAADI. The CDR3 sequence is 16 residues long. CDR3 nucleotide sequence: TGCGCCAGCAGTGAGTCCGCGGGACAGGGGGCGCGTGGCTACACCTTC. Translated, it gives CASSESAGQGARGYTF.

The rearrangement joins TRBV9 to TRBJ2-5, with TRBD2 as a possible D gene (5 bases). The CDR3 sequence is 19 residues long. CDR1 and CDR2 from the germline V gene are SGDLS and YYNGEE. Trimming stripped 0 bases from V and 5 bases from J, with 26 bases between. This chain's CDR3 is CASSVDFYPPGPKRETQYF. The CDR3 DNA sequence: TGTGCCAGCAGCGTAGACTTCTACCCTCCGGGCCCAAAGCGGGAGACCCAGTACTTC.

This clone was seen a few times. V usage is TRBV5-6 and J usage is TRBJ1-2; maybe TRBD1 (6 bases). Germline V lookup: CDR1 SGHDT, CDR2 YYEEEE. The V end lost 4 bases, the J end lost 6 bases, and 22 bases lay between the germline ends. This CDR3 spans 16 amino acids. CDR3 coding DNA: TGTGCCAGCAGCAGGAGTCGACAGGCACCTGGGGATGGCTACACCTTC. It encodes CASSRSRQAPGDGYTF.

In this sample, this clone turned up a few times. V gene TRBV9 combines with J gene TRBJ1-1; weak D call: TRBD1 (5 bases). Trimming took 4 bases from V and 2 from J, leaving 9 bases between them. The CDR3 is 13 amino acids. Germline loops: CDR1 SGDLS, CDR2 YYNGEE. CDR3 nucleotides: TGTGCCAGCAGCCCAAGGGGCAACACTGAAGCTTTCTTT. Amino acids: CASSPRGNTEAFF.

The table lists this clone with many counts. The chain recombines TRBV15 with TRBJ2-1; D is unresolved. This CDR3 comprises 15 residues. CDR1 LNHNV and CDR2 YYDKDF come from the germline V gene (reference sequence). V gave up 0 bases and J gave up 13 bases, with 19 bases separating them. This chain's CDR3 is CATSRDQSTIRLQFF. In DNA, the CDR3 is TGTGCCACCAGCAGAGATCAGAGTACTATACGACTTCAGTTCTTC.

The gene calls are TRBV6-4 and TRBJ2-5; TRBD2 matches 10 bases. Germline trimming cut 6 bases from V and 2 bases from J; bases unmatched to any gene: 9. Germline V CDR1 and CDR2: MRHNA, SNTAGT. This CDR3 region has 16 residues. CDR3 region: CASRAPSGGLQETQYF. CDR3 sequence (DNA): TGTGCCAGCAGAGCACCTAGCGGGGGCCTACAAGAGACCCAGTACTTC.

The chain recombines TRBV5-6 with TRBJ2-3; TRBD2 is a possible D gene (7 bases). Germline CDR1 reads SGHDT; CDR2 reads YYEEEE. The germline V and J ends were trimmed by 0 bases and 2 bases, with 10 bases remaining between them. CDR3 length: 15 amino acids. CDR3 in DNA: TGTGCCAGCAGCTTGGAAGGGGGGGCCACAGATACGCAGTATTTT. Translating gives CASSLEGGATDTQYF.

The chain combines TRBV5-4 with TRBJ1-6, with D tentatively TRBD1 (6 bases). V dropped 5 bases and J dropped 10 bases, with 13 bases sitting between them. Germline CDR1 SGHNT, CDR2 YYREEE (reference sequence). The CDR3 totals 13 residues. CDR3 loop: CASRSDRNSPLHF. Here the CDR3 DNA reads TGTGCCAGCAGATCCGACAGGAACTCACCCCTCCACTTT.

Note on this clone: One junction end does not reproduce the germline sequence, and a read error may be involved. The chain links TRBV7-2 to TRBJ1-2, with D maybe TRBD1 (5 bases). This CDR3 is 14 amino acids long. Germline CDR1 reads SGHTA; CDR2 reads FQGNSA. The CDR3 loop reads CASSLAPGGFGYTF. Here the CDR3 DNA reads TGTGCCAGCAGCCTAGCCCCCGGGGGATTTGGCTACACCTTC.

This clone was counted a few times. V usage is TRBV10-3 and J usage is TRBJ2-7; TRBD2 matches 7 bases. The CDR3 totals 16 residues. Germline values: CDR1 ENHRY, CDR2 SYGVKD. The J segment lost 6 bases and the V segment lost 4 bases, leaving 15 bases of the junction unmatched. Here the CDR3 DNA reads TGTGCCATCAGTGGGGGCACGGAGCGGGGTGCCGGCGAGCAGTACTTC. It is translated as CAISGGTERGAGEQYF.

V usage is TRBV7-3 and J usage is TRBJ2-6; D is ambiguous. The CDR3 sequence is 17 residues long. The V and J ends lost 5 bases and 3 bases respectively, with 17 bases between them. Germline CDR1 reads SGHTA; CDR2 reads FQGTGA. The chain's CDR3 is CASSPSRKTVGANVLTF. CDR3 bases: TGTGCCAGCAGCCCCTCGAGAAAAACGGTTGGGGCCAACGTCCTGACTTTC.

The rearrangement joins TRBV6-1 to TRBJ2-3, with TRBD2 matching over 10 bases. Trimming cost V 4 bases and J 6 bases; bases outside gene matches: 4. CDR1 and CDR2 (germline): MNHNS, SASEGT. The CDR3 sequence is 14 residues long. CDR3: CASSGSGRSDTQYF. In nucleotides, the CDR3 is TGTGCCAGCAGTGGTAGCGGGAGGTCGGATACGCAGTATTTT.

This clone was recorded a few times. The chain has TRBV5-1 and TRBJ1-5; 8 positions agree with TRBD1. Germline V lookup: CDR1 SGHRS, CDR2 YFSETQ. J lost 7 bases, V lost 1 base, and 4 bases had no gene match. The length of the CDR3 is 14 residues. The CDR3 loop reads CASSLRTGSQPQHF. The CDR3 DNA is TGCGCCAGCAGCTTGCGGACAGGGAGCCAGCCCCAGCATTTT.

This chain joins TRBV11-2 and TRBJ2-2, with D uncertain. This CDR3 has 13 residues. Germline V lookup: CDR1 SGHAT, CDR2 FQNNGV. V shed 3 bases and J shed 6 bases, with 8 bases lying between them. In nucleotides, the CDR3 is TGTGCCAGCAGCTTGACTGCCGCCGGGGAGCTGTTTTTT. It is translated as CASSLTAAGELFF.

The chain recombines TRBV5-1 with TRBJ2-6; D is perhaps TRBD1 (5 bases). Trimming removed 0 bases at V and 0 bases at J, with 13 bases between. Germline V CDR1 and CDR2: SGHRS, YFSETQ. The CDR3 is 18 residues long. CDR3 region: CASSLVAGKGSGANVLTF. CDR3 in DNA: TGCGCCAGCAGCTTGGTCGCAGGGAAAGGCTCTGGGGCCAACGTCCTGACTTTC.

This clone was observed a handful of times. The chain links TRBV6-5 to TRBJ1-6; D uncertain. This CDR3 has 14 residues. The germline V gene has CDR1 MNHEY and CDR2 SVGAGI. V dropped 0 bases and J dropped 8 bases, with 8 bases sitting between them. The CDR3 DNA is TGTGCCAGCAGTTACTCAACTACGGATTCACCCCTCCACTTT. It encodes CASSYSTTDSPLHF.

The CDR3: CASSLGTQKTDTQYF. In nucleotides, the CDR3 is TGCGCCAGCAGCTTGGGAACCCAGAAGACAGATACGCAGTATTTT. The J gene is TRBJ2-3, the V gene TRBV5-1; no definite D call. This CDR3 has 15 amino acids. Germline CDR1 is SGHRS and CDR2 is YFSETQ. Trimming shortened V by 0 bases and J by 3 bases, and 11 bases separated the two germline ends.

V gene TRBV30 combines with J gene TRBJ2-5; D is unresolved. The ends were cut back, 4 bases at V and 1 base at J, with 10 bases in the middle. This CDR3 contains 13 residues. The V gene's germline CDR1 is GTSNPN and CDR2 SVGIG (reference sequence). The DNA for the CDR3 is TGTGCCTGGAACCGAGGCGGCCAAGAGACCCAGTACTTC. Amino acid sequence: CAWNRGGQETQYF.

The J gene is TRBJ2-7, the V gene TRBV5-6; 9 bases line up with TRBD1. CDR1 and CDR2 from the germline V gene are SGHDT and YYEEEE. CDR3 length equals 16 residues. Germline trimming cut 4 bases from V and 6 bases from J; bases unmatched to any gene: 14. Written as DNA, the CDR3 is TGTGCCAGCAGCCCCATAGGGGACAGGGCGCCAGCCGAGCAGTACTTC. Its protein product is CASSPIGDRAPAEQYF.

This chain uses TRBV19 with TRBJ2-1; 12 bases match TRBD2. CDR1 LNHDA and CDR2 SQIVND come from the germline V gene (reference sequence). V lost 3 bases and J lost 3; bases outside the gene matches: 9. The length of the CDR3 is 18 residues. The CDR3 nucleotides are TGTGCCAGTAGTATGGTGTCTAGCGGGAGGGCAAACTACAATGAGCAGTTCTTC. It yields the protein CASSMVSSGRANYNEQFF.

This clone turned up a few times. This chain links TRBV5-5 with TRBJ1-1; 10 bases are a match to TRBD1. Germline CDR1 SGHKS, CDR2 YYEKEE (reference sequence). V lost 4 bases to trimming and J lost 5 bases; unmatched junction nucleotides: 8. CDR3 size: 15 residues. The CDR3 nucleotides are TGTGCCAGCAGCCATGTGACAGGGGGCCATACTGAAGCTTTCTTT. This translates into CASSHVTGGHTEAFF.

The chain is built from TRBV9 and TRBJ2-5, with D possibly matching TRBD1 (5 bases). In germline, CDR1 is SGDLS, CDR2 YYNGEE. The CDR3 spans 15 residues. V lost 2 bases, J lost 0 bases, and 11 bases lay in between. Here the CDR3 reads CASSVGPGYQETQYF. In DNA form, the CDR3 reads TGTGCCAGCAGCGTGGGCCCAGGGTACCAAGAGACCCAGTACTTC.

Comment on this clone: At the DNA level, this CDR3 is encoded by other sequences in the same sample as well. This chain uses TRBV5-4 with TRBJ2-1; maybe TRBD2 (5 bases). Germline CDR1 reads SGHNT; CDR2 reads YYREEE (reference sequence). The ends were cut back, 0 bases at V and 0 bases at J, with 7 bases in the middle. This CDR3 is 15 amino acids long. The CDR3 nucleotides are TGTGCCAGCAGCTTGGGGAGGAGCTCCTACAATGAGCAGTTCTTC. It encodes CASSLGRSSYNEQFF.

The table lists this clone with a few counts. The genes are TRBV6-1 and TRBJ2-1; tentatively, D is TRBD2 (5 bases). The germline V gene has CDR1 MNHNS and CDR2 SASEGT. The CDR3 length is 13 residues. Trimming took 6 bases from V and 3 from J, leaving 9 bases between them. The CDR3 protein is CASRGDNYNEQFF. The CDR3 DNA sequence: TGTGCCAGCAGGGGAGACAACTACAATGAGCAGTTCTTC.

This chain connects TRBV5-1 to TRBJ2-7; possible D gene TRBD1, 6 bases. The germline gives CDR1 SGHRS, CDR2 YFSETQ. The CDR3 has 15 amino acids. Trimming left V 3 bases short and J 2 bases short, with 15 bases between. CDR3 DNA: TGCGCCAGCAGCTGGGCCGCCAGGGGCCCCTACGAGCAGTACTTC. Translation gives CASSWAARGPYEQYF.